This entry concerns a single T cell receptor beta chain. Germline CDR1 SGHRS, CDR2 YFSETQ. This CDR3 region has 14 residues. This sample is part of a study of shared clonotypes between healthy human individuals. Profiled with immunoSEQ multiplex PCR; TCRdb holds only in-frame clones, not every one. Of roughly 1,000,000 clones in the sample, approximately 80% were seen once. V gene TRBV5-1 combines with J gene TRBJ2-5, with a possible D match to TRBD2 (6 bases). The last part of the DNA fits TRBJ2-7 better; the J call may be wrong. Sequences were obtained from memory CD4+ T cells from PBMCs. The sample's subset: CD45RA-negative fraction. The sequence came from a man aged 18 to 30 in good health. Some clones in this sample may be carry-over from other donors' samples. DNA for the CDR3: TGCGCCAGCAGCGGGGGGACGAAAGGGTACGAGCAGTACTTC. This gives the protein CASSGGTKGYEQYF.